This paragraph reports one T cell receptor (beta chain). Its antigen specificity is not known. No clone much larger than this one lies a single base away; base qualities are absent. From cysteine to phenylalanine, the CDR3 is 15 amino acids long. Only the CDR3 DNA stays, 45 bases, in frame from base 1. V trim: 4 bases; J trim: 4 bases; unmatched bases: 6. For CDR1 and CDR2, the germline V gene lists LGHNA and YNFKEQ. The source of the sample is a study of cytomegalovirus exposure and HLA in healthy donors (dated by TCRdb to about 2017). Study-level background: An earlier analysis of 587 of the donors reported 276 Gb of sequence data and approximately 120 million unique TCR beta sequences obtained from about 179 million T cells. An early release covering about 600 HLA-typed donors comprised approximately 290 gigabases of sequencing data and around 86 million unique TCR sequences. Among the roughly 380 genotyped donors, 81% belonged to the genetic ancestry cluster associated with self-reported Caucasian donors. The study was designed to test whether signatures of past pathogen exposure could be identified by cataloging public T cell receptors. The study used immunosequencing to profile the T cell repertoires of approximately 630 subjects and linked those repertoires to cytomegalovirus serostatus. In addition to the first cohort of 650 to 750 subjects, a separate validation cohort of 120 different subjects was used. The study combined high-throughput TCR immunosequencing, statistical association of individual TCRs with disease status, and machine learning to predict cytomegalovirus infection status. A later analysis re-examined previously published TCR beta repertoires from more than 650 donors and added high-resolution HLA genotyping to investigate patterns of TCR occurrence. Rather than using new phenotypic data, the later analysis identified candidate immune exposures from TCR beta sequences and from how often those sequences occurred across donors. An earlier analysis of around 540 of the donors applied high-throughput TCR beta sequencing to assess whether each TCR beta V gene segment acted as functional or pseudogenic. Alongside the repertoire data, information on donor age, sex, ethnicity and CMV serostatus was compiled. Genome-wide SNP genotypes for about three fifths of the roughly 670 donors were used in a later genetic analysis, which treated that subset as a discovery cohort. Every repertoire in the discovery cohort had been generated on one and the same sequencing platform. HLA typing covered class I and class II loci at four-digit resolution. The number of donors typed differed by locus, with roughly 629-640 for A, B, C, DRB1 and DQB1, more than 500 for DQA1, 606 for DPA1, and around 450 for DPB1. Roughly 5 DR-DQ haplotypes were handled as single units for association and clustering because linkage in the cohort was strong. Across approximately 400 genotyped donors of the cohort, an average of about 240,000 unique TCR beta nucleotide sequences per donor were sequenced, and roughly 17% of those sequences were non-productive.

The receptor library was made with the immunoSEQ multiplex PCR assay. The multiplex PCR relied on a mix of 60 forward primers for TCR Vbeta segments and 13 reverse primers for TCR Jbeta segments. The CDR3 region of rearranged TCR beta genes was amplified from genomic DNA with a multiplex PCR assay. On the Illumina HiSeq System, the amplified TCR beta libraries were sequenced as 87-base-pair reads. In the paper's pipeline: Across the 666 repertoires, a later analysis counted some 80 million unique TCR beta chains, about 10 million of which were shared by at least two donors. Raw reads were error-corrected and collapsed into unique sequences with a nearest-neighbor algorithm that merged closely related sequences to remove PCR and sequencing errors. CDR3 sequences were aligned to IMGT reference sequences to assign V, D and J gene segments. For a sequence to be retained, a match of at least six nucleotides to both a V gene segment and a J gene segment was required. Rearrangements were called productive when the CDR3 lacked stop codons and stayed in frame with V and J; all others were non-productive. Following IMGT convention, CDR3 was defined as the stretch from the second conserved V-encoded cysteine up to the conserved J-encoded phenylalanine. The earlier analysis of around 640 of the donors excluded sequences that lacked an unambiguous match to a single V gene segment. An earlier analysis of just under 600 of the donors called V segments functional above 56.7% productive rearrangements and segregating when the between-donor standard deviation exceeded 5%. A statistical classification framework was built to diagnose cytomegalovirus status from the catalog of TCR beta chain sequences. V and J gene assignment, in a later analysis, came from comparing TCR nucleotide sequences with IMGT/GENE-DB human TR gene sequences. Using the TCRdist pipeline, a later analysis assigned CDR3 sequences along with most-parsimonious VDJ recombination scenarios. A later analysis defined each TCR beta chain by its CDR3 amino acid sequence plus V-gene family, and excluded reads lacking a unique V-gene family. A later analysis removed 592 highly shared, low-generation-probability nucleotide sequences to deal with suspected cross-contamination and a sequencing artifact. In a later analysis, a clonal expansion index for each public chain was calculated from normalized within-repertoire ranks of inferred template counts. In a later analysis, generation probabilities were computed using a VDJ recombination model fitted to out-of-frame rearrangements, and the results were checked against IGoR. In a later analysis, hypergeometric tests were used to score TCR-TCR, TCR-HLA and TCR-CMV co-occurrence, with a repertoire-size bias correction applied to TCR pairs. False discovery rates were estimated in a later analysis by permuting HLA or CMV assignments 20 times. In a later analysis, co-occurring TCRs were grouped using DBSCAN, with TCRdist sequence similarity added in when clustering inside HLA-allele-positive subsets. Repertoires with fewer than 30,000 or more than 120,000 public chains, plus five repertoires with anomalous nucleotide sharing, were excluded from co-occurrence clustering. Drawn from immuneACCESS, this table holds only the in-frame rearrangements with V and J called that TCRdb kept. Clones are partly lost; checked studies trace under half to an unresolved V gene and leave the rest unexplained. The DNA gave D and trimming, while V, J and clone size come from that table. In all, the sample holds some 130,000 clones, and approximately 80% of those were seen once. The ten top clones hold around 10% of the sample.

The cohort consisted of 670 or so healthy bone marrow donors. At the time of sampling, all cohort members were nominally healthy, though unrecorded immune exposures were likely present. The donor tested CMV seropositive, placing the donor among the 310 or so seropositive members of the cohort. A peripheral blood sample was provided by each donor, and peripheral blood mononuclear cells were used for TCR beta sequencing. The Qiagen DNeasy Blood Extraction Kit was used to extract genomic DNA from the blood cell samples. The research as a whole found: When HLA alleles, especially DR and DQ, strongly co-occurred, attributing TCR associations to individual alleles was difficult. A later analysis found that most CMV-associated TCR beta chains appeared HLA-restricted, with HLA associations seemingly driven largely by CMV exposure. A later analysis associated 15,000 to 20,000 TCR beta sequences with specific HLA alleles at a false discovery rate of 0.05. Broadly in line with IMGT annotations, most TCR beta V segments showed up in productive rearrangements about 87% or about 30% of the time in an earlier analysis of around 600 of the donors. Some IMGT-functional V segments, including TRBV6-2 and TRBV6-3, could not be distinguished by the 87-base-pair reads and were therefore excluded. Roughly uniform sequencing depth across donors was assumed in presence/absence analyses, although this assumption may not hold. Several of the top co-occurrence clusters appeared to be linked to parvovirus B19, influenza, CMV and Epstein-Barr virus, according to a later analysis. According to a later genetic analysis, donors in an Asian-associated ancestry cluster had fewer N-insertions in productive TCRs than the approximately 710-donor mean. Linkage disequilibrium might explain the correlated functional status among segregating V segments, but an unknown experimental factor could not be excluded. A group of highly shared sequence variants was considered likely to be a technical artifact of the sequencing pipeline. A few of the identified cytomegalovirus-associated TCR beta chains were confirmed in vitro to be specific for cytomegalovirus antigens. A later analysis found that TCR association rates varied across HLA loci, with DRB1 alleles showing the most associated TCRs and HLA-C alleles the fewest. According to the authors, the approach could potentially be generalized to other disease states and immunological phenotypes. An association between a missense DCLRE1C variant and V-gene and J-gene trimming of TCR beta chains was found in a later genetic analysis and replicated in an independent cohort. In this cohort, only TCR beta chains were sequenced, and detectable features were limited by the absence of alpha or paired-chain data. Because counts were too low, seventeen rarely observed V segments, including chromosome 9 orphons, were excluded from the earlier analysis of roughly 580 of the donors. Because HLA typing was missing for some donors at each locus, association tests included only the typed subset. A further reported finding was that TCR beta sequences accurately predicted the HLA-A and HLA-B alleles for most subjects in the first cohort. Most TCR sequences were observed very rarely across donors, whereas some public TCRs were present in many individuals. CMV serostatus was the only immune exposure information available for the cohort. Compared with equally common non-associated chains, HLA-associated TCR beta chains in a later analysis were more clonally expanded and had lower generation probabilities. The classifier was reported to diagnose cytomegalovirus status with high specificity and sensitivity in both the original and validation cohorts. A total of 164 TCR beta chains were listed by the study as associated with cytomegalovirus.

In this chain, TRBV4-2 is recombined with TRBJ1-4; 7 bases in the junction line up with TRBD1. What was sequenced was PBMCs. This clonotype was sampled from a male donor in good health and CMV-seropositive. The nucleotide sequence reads TGTGCCAGCAGCCTGGAGGGGACAGATAATGAAAAACTGTTTTTT. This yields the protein CASSLEGTDNEKLFF.